This T cell receptor (beta chain) emerged from a study of identical twins (dated by TCRdb to the mid-2010s). Background for the entire study: To test whether fetal clonotypes persist, this study deep-sequenced TCR alpha and beta repertoires from monozygotic twins, from unrelated adults of various ages, and from cord blood. To rule out contamination, replicate twin experiments were performed at different times with different library preparation protocols. Overall study outcomes, separate from this receptor: Compared with coincidental sharing between unrelated individuals, an excess of low generation-probability sequences was observed among out-of-frame TCR alpha sequences shared between twins. Zero-insertion analyses could be partly confounded by invariant T cells such as MAIT and iNKT, although diverse VJ usage argued against such confounding for most clonotypes. Because the same donors could not be followed over many years, conclusions were based on cross-sectional statistical analysis. Out-of-frame TCR alpha sharing in monozygotic twins was systematically underestimated by recombination models, whereas sharing between unrelated individuals was in agreement with the recombination models. Abundant cord blood beta clonotypes carried fewer insertions; young adult naive repertoires showed a weaker similar trend, while memory repertoires showed none. A weaker excess of twin sharing was found in beta out-of-frame sequences because the signal-to-noise ratio was lowered by fewer shared sequences.

The CDR3 sequence holds 13 residues, the cysteine and phenylalanine included. CDR3 DNA is the only sequence kept; it has 39 bases, read in frame from the first base. The germline ends are 16 bases apart after V is trimmed by 10 bases and J by 4 bases. Library preparation used 5' RACE. Sequenced on an Illumina HiSeq 2000. Template switching introduced a universal primer binding site; the final cDNA contained a unique molecular identifier, enabling accurate counting of TCR cDNA molecules. Specific primers in the conserved constant-segment region were used to synthesize first-strand cDNA for TCR alpha and beta chains. To control for contamination, every cDNA library carried two barcodes: a SMART-Mk sample barcode plus Illumina barcodes. TruSeq adapter sequences and Illumina sample barcodes were added in two successive PCR steps. TCR alpha and beta cDNA libraries were sequenced on the Illumina HiSeq platform with custom primers. The paper's data handling went like this. Unique molecular identifiers were extracted from raw reads with MiGEC, and CDR3 positions were determined with MiXCR. Recombination models were inferred per individual with the repgenHMM and IGoR tools using an EM algorithm. Shared clonotypes were analyzed with the tcR package in R, and sharing was normalized by the product of cloneset sizes. To study raw recombination free of thymic and clonal selection effects, out-of-frame nonproductive sequences were analyzed. TCRdb ran its own pipeline on the public reads, namely fastp trimming at Q25 and MiXCR clone calling, and kept in-frame beta chains. Rows matching on CDR3 protein sequence are summarized as one entry with the most common DNA and genes. The authors' filters were not applied to this entry. The sample table contains 210,000 or so distinct CDR3 sequences; only one count was recorded for approximately 16% of them. The ten top clones hold 35% to 50% of the sample.

Concerning this clonotype itself: What this receptor recognizes is not known. Nothing much larger sits one base from this clone, and base qualities are not available.

Only healthy Caucasian donors were included. Three pairs of female monozygotic twins, all aged about 18 to 29 years, made up the twin cohort. Positive isolation kits from Invitrogen were used to isolate the CD4+ and CD8+ T cell populations. These same records also appear under a second study, on T cells expressing NK-cell markers. The second study's authors report: Three sorted T-cell subsets (CD3+CD56+NKG2C+, CD3+CD56+NKG2C- and CD3+CD56-NKG2C+) from about 8 donors had their TCR beta-chain repertoires profiled. Seven of the eight sequenced donors were HCMV-seropositive and one was HCMV-seronegative. To restrict sorting to alphabetaTCR-expressing T cells, an anti-gammadeltaTCR antibody was added in several experiments. For six donors, the dominant CD3+CD56+NKG2C+ clonotypes were among the top 10 CD8+ clonotypes and accounted for roughly 1.0-8% of CD8+ T cells. Those dominant clonotypes were again the most abundant among CD3+CD56-NKG2C+ cells in a few donors, at about 25-60.1%. Whether the expanded NKG2C-expressing T cell clones were specific for HCMV antigens remained unclear. All eight donors whose samples were sequenced were randomly selected healthy volunteers, three of them men and five women. HCMV-specific IgG was detected in serum with a commercial ELISA kit to determine HCMV serostatus. MIGEC was used to demultiplex reads and group reads by UMI, and MiTCR was used to assemble and quantify clonotypes. To exclude erroneous sequences, any TCR cDNA sequence not supported by at least two reads was discarded. The tcR package was used for downstream repertoire analysis, with clonotypes matched between fractions based on CDR3 nucleotide sequence plus V segment. VDJmatch was used to annotate antigen specificity against VDJdb, with one amino acid substitution in CDR3 allowed.

The sample taken for sequencing was CD8+ T cells sorted from blood. The TCR comes from a woman under 30 in good health. The rearranged segments are TRBV12-3 or TRBV12-4 and TRBJ1-1, with an unclear D gene assignment. Here the CDR3 is given as CATLTGLGTEAFF. The nucleotide sequence reads as follows: TGTGCCACCCTGACGGGTCTGGGCACTGAAGCTTTCTTT.